This note documents a single TCR beta chain sequence. Its antigen is currently unknown. This sample is part of a study of cytomegalovirus exposure and HLA in healthy donors. Across the whole study: About 80 million unique TCRs from HLA-typed donors made up an early data release. Notes on the study in general: Cytomegalovirus status was reportedly diagnosed by the classifier with high sensitivity and specificity. Most subjects' HLA-A and HLA-B alleles were reportedly predicted from TCR beta sequences.

The V gene's germline CDR1 is KGHSH and CDR2 LQKENI. This CDR3 has 15 amino acids. V gave up 2 bases and J gave up 6 bases, with 16 bases separating them. The study ran its PCR with 60 Vbeta and 13 Jbeta primers. Assay used: immunoSEQ multiplex PCR; TCRdb lists only in-frame clones, some missing. The data contain over 65,000 clones, roughly four fifths of them seen just once; the ten biggest clones take up roughly 6.8%. Donors consisted of healthy bone marrow donors. The sequence derives from a human donor in good health. Material: PBMCs. The chain links TRBV18 to TRBJ1-2; maybe TRBD1 (5 bases). The CDR3 region is CASSPLSSGGNGYTF. The CDR3 DNA reads TGTGCCAGCTCACCATTATCGTCGGGGGGGAATGGCTACACCTTC.